This section outlines one TCR beta chain sequence together with its context. Its antigen is still unknown. Within one base of it there is no much larger clone, and no base qualities were kept. The germline V gene (reference sequence) specifies DFQATT as CDR1 and SNEGSKA as CDR2. The trim is 6 bases for V and 2 bases for J, with a gap of 23 bases between the germline ends. The CDR3 contains 17 residues, cysteine and phenylalanine counted. The only DNA kept is the CDR3, 51 bases in frame from the first base. Libraries were prepared through 5' RACE. Instrument on record: Illumina HiSeq 2500. A second roughly 7 to 11 cycle PCR used a sample-barcoded 5' primer and a J-beta primer mix. A template-switch 5' adaptor carrying 12 random nucleotides introduced a unique molecular identifier onto each TCR beta cDNA molecule. Each sample yielded at least 2.5 million CDR3-containing paired-end reads. The Mint cDNA synthesis kit, primed by a TRBC-specific oligonucleotide, was used to synthesize first-strand cDNA from all RNA. Following uracil-DNA glycosylase treatment, all cDNA underwent a first 18-cycle PCR with the universal primers M1SS and BC2_uni_R. On the study's bioinformatics: Normalization of each sample was performed by random selection of 1 million high-quality reads, each carrying a distinct molecular identifier. Instead of being binned into consensus sequences, reads with shared molecular identifiers were discarded. CDR3 identification, clonotype clustering and error correction used MiTCR with a Q25 quality threshold and the strictest error-elimination algorithm. Lower-bound total TCR beta diversity was estimated with a nonparametric unseen species model using Euler transformation. TCRdb redid the processing of the public reads, applying fastp at Q25 and MiXCR, and retained in-frame beta chains. Each CDR3 protein appears once, grouped with its most common genes and DNA. These V and J calls rely on TCRdb rather than the paper's analysis. The sample table shows roughly 1,500,000 distinct CDR3 sequences, and 42% are seen once. In total, the top ten clones hold approximately 7.9% of the sample.

The data are from a study of blood T cells in healthy people across ages (dated by TCRdb to between 2015 and 2017). For the study in its entirety: In model experiments, template switching captured roughly one uniquely barcoded TCR beta cDNA molecule for every two T cells. To avoid experimental bias, donors of different ages were randomly spread across the sequencing lanes. Donors were grouped into four age groups: young (average roughly 16 years), middle-aged (under 40), aged (roughly 62) and long-lived (about 90). The study analyzed two additional independent replicas of 1 million unique cDNA reads from the same blood draw for two donors, one aged 18 to 29 and one aged 80 or older. To track age-related changes in TCR beta repertoire diversity, the study relied on deep sequencing normalized with unique cDNA molecular identifiers. Broad study findings and their caveats: Estimates of total diversity based on one million sequenced T cells were considered lower bounds and underestimates. Compared with the aged group, the long-lived group had more naive CD4+ T cells, fewer expanded clones and increased TCR diversity, a pattern suggesting age selection. Observed TCR beta diversity per million T cells fell roughly linearly with age, and a significant reduction was already apparent by age approximately 41. Because profiling used bulk unsorted PBMCs, naive and antigen-experienced compartments could not be compared conclusively. A strong correlation was found between observed TCR beta diversity and the percentage of naive T cells measured by flow cytometry. Because the CMV infection status of the donors was unknown, age-related changes in expanded clonotypes may potentially have been confounded.

The roughly 39 donors, aged about 6 to 100 years, were systemically healthy Caucasian individuals from Russia. Roughly 9 milliliters of peripheral blood were drawn from each donor into EDTA-treated Vacutainer tubes. Ficoll-Paque density-gradient centrifugation was used to isolate PBMCs, with at least 7 million obtained per sample. Trizol reagent was used to extract total RNA from PBMCs, with at least 5.5 micrograms per sample. The percentages of naive CD45RAhigh/CD27high T cells were determined by flow cytometry on a PBMC aliquot from every donor. The clonotype was recovered from a woman younger than 35 in good health. Source material: blood. Recombination linked TRBV20-1 to TRBJ2-1, with a weak D call of TRBD2 (6 bases match). The CDR3 region reads CSAARGGGGVTYNEQFF. The DNA is as follows: TGCAGTGCAGCCCGGGGAGGCGGCGGAGTCACCTACAATGAGCAGTTCTTC.